This T cell receptor (beta chain) came from a study of human T cells and chemical hapten exposure. This clonotype has only a few counts. Trimming cost V 0 bases and J 6 bases, with 10 bases left between them. Per germline, CDR1 SGHRS and CDR2 YFSETQ. CDR3 length: 14 residues. Time point defined: patch test 2, 6 weeks after DPC sensitization. Treatment denoted: therapeutic diphenylcyclopropenone sensitization with weekly scalp DPC. The study extracted total RNA from unfractionated whole blood. TCRdb independently ran MiXCR on the RACE reads; one entry per CDR3 protein. The data show some 42,000 distinct CDR3 sequences, approximately 9.6% seen once.

This clonotype was obtained from a woman in her thirties with alopecia areata. Some clones in this sample may be carry-over from other donors' samples. The genes are TRBV5-1 and TRBJ2-1; D uncertain. The specimen was whole blood, collected in connection with sensitization to the hapten diphenylcyclopropenone (DPC). CDR3 residues: CASSLVAGGNEQFF. Here the CDR3 DNA reads TGCGCCAGCAGCTTGGTGGCAGGTGGCAATGAGCAGTTCTTC.